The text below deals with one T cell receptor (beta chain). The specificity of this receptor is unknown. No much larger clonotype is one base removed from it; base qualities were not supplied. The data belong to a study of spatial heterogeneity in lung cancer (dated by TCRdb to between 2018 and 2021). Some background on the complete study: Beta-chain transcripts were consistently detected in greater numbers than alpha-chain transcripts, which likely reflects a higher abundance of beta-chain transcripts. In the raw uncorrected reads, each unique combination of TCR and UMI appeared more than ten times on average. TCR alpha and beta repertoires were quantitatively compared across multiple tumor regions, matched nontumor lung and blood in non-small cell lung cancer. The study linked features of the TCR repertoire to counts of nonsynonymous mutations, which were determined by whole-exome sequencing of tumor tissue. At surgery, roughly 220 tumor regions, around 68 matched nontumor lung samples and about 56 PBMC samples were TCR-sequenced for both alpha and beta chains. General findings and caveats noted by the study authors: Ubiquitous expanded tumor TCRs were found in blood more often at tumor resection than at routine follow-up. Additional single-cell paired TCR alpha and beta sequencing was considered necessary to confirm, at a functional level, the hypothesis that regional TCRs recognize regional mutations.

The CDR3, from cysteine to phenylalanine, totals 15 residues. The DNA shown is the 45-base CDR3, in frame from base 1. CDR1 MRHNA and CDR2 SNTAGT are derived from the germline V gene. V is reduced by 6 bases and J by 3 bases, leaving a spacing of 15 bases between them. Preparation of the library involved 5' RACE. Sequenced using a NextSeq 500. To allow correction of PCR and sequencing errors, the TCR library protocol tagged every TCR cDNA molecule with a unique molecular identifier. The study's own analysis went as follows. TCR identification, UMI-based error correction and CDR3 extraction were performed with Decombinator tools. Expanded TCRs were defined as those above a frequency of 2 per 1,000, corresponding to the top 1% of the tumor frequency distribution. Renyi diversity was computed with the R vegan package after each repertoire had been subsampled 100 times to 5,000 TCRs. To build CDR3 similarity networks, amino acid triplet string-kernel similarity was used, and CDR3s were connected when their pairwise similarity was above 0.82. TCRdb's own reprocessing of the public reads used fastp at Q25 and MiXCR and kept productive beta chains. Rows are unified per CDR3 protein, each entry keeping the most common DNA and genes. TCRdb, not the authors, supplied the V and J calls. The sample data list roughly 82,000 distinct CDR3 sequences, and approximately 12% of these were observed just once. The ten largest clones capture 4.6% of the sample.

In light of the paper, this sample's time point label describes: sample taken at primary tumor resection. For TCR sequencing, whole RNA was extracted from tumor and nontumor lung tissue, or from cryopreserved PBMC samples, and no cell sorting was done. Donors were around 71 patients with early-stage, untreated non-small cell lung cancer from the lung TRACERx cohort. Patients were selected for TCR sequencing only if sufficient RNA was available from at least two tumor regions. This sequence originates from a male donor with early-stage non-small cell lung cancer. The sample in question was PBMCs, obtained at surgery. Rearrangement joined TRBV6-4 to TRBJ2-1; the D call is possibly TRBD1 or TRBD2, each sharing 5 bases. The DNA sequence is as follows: TGTGCCAGCAGCCTCGAGGGGCAGGTCTACAATGAGCAGTTCTTC. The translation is CASSLEGQVYNEQFF.